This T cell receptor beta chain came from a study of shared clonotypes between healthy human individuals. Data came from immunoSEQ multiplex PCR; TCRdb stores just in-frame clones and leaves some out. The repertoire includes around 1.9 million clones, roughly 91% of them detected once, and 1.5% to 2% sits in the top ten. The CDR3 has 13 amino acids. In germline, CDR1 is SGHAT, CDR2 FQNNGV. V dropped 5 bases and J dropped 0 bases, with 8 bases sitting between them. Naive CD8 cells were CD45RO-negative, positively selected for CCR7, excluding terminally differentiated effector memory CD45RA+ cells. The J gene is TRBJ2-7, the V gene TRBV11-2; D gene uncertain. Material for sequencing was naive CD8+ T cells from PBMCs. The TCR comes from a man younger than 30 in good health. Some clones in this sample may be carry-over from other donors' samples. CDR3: CASSGRSSYEQYF. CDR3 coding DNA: TGTGCCAGCAGCGGGCGGAGCTCCTACGAGCAGTACTTC. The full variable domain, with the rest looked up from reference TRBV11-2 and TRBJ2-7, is EAGVAQSPRYKIIEKRQSVAFWCNPISGHATLYWYQQILGQGPKLLIQFQNNGVVDDSQLPKDRFSAERLKGVDSTLKIQPAKLEDSAVYLCASSGRSSYEQYFGPGTRLTVT.